This TCR beta chain was observed in a study of blood T cell repertoires in COVID-19. Study-wide background: Specimens from acute and convalescent COVID-19 originated in the United States, Italy and Spain. PBMCs, B-cell-depleted T cells, or T cells were the source of the cDNA or gDNA that made up the material.

In the authors' methods: Reference gene primers were amplified, and this amplification served to estimate nucleated cell counts. Profiled with immunoSEQ multiplex PCR; TCRdb holds only in-frame clones, not every one. V and J calls plus clone size are reproduced from that table; the DNA served to infer D and trimming. The sample holds some 220,000 clones; over 80% are singletons and the top ten take 1.3%. In Seattle, patients joined the study during active infection and were tracked longitudinally. Germline loops: CDR1 LGHDT, CDR2 YNNKEL (reference sequence). The CDR3 extends over 15 amino acids. After removal of 6 bases from V and 11 bases from J, the junction contained 11 bases not matched to a gene.

The V call is TRBV3-1 (or the pseudogene TRBV3-2), the J call TRBJ2-4; 12 nucleotides agree with TRBD2. Sequencing was carried out using peripheral blood. The receptor's source is a woman under 40 with COVID-19, enrolled during active disease. The CDR3 region is CASRPTSGSGAVQYF. The CDR3, as DNA: TGTGCCAGCAGGCCGACTAGCGGGAGTGGTGCGGTTCAGTACTTC.